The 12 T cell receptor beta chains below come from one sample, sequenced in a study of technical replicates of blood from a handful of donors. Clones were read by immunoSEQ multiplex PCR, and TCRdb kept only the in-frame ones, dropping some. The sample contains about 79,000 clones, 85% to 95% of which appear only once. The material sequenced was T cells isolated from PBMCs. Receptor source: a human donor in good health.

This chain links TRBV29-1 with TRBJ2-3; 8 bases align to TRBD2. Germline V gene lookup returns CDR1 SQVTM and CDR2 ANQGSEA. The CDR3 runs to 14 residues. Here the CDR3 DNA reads TGCACGCACACCCGGGGGGGAAGCACAGATACGCAGTATTTT. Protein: CTHTRGGSTDTQYF.

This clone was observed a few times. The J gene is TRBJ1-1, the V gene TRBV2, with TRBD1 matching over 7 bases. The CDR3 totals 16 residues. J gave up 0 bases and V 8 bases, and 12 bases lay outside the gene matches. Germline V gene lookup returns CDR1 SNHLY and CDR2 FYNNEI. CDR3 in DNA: TGTGCCAGCCCTGATAACAGGGGAAGTTTGAACACTGAAGCTTTCTTT. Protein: CASPDNRGSLNTEAFF.

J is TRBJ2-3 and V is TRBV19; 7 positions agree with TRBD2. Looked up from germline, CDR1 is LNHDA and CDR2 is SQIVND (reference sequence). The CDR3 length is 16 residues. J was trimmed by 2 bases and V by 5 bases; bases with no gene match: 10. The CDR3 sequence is CASSAYSGTNTDTQYF. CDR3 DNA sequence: TGTGCCAGTAGTGCCTACTCCGGGACTAACACAGATACGCAGTATTTT.

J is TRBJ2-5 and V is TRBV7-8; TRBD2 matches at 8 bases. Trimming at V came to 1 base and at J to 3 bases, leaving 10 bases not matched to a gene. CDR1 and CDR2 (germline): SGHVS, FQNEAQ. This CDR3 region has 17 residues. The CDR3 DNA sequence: TGTGCCAGCAGCTTAGGACGGCGGGGGGCTCCCGAAGAGACCCAGTACTTC. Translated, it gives CASSLGRRGAPEETQYF.

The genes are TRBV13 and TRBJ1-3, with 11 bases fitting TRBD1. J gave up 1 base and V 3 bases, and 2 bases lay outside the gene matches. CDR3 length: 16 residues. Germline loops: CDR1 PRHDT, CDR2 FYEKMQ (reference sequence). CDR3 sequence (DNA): TGTGCCAGCAGCTTCGGGACAGGGGGGTCTGGAAACACCATATATTTT. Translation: CASSFGTGGSGNTIYF.

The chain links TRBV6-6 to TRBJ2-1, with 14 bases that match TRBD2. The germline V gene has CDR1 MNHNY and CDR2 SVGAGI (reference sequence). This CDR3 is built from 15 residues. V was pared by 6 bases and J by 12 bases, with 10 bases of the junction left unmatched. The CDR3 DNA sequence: TGTGCCAGCAGCCGAACGCGACTAGCGGGGGGGACGCAGTTCTTC. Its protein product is CASSRTRLAGGTQFF.

The CDR3 spells CASSLYVGGWETQYF. In DNA form, the CDR3 reads TGTGCCAGCAGTTTATATGTGGGAGGATGGGAGACCCAGTACTTC. The gene calls are TRBV28 and TRBJ2-5, with D perhaps matching TRBD2 (6 bases). The CDR3 is 15 amino acids. Trimming cost V 1 base and J 5 bases, with 14 bases left between them. Germline V gene lookup returns CDR1 MDHEN and CDR2 SYDVKM. The variable domain in full, with the rest retrieved from reference TRBV28 and TRBJ2-5, is DVKVTQSSRYLVKRTGEKVFLECVQDMDHENMFWYRQDPGLGLRLIYFSYDVKMKEKGDIPEGYSVSREKKERFSLILESASTNQTSMYLCASSLYVGGWETQYFGPGTRLLVL.

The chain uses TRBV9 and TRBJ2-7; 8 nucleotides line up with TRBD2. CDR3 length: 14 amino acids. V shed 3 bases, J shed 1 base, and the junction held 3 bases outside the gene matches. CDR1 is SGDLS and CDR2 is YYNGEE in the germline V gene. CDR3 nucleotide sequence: TGTGCCAGCAGCGGACTAGCGACGTCCTACGAGCAGTACTTC. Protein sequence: CASSGLATSYEQYF.

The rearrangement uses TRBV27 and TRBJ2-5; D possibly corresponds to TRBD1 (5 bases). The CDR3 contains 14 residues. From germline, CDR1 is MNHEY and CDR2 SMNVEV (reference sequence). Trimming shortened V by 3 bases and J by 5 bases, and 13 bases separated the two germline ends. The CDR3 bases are TGTGCCAGCAGTTTTAGGGGCCTCTGGGAGACCCAGTACTTC. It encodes CASSFRGLWETQYF.

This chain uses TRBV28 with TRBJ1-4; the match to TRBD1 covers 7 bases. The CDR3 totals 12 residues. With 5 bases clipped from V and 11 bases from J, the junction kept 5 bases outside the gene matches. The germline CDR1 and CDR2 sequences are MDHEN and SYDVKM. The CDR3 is CASSVETGKLFF. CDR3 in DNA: TGTGCCAGCAGTGTAGAGACAGGGAAACTGTTTTTT.

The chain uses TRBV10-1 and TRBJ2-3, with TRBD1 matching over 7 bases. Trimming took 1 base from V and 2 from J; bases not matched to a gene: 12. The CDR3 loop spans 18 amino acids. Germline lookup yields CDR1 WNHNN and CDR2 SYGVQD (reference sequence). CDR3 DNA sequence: TGCGCCAGCAGTGAGTATTATTACGGGACAGAACTCACAGATACGCAGTATTTT. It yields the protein CASSEYYYGTELTDTQYF.

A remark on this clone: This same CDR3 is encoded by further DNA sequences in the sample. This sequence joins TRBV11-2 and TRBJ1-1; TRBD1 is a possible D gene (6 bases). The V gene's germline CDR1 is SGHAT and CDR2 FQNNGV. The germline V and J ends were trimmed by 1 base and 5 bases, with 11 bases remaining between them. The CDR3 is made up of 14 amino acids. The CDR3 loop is CASSLVQGGTEAFF. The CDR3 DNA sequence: TGTGCCAGCAGCTTAGTACAGGGCGGAACTGAAGCTTTCTTT.